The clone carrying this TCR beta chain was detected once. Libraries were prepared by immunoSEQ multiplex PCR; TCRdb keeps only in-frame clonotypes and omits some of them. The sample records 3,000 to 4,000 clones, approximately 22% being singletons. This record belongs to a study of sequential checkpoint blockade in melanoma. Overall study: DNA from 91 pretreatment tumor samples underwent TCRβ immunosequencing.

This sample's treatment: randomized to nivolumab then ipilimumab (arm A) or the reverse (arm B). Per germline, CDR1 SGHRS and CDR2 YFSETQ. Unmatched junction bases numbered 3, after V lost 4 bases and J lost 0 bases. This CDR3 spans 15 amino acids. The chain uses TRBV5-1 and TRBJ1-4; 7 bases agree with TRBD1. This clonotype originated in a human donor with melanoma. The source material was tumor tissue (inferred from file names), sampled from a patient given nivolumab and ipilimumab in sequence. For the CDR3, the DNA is TGCGCCAGCAGCCGGGACAGCGCAACTAATGAAAAACTGTTTTTT. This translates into CASSRDSATNEKLFF. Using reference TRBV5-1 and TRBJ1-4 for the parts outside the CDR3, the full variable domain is KAGVTQTPRYLIKTRGQQVTLSCSPISGHRSVSWYQQTPGQGLQFLFEYFSETQRNKGNFPGRFSGRQFSNSRSEMNVSTLELGDSALYLCASSRDSATNEKLFFGSGTQLSVL.